This T cell receptor (beta chain) was sequenced for a study of Ad26.COV2.S vaccination and SARS-CoV-2 variants. Overall study: Once or twice, 56 days apart, Ad26.COV2.S was delivered intramuscularly. The study's findings and limits: Relative to placebo recipients, vaccine recipients exhibited elevated spike-specific TCR breadth. Substantial response breadth was reportedly seen for spike-specific CD8+ and CD4+ T cells after vaccination. It was found that vaccine and placebo recipients had similar non-spike TCR breadth.

Generated by immunoSEQ multiplex PCR, the TCRdb table keeps only in-frame clones and is missing some. Among about 400,000 clones listed, approximately 91% were seen once. Germline V gene data show CDR1 as SGHAT and CDR2 as FQNNGV. The V end was cut by 0 bases, the J end by 4 bases, with 7 bases between. CDR3 size: 14 residues. This clone was found a few times. The antigen remains unidentified. Sample treatment: 19 received Ad26.COV2.S at low or high dose, single or two shots; about 5 received placebo; per-sample allocation not given. Samples came from day 63 after the first vaccine or placebo injection.

The chain uses TRBV11-2 and TRBJ2-1; D is perhaps TRBD1 (5 bases). The sequencing used peripheral blood, collected in a trial of Ad26.COV2.S vaccine versus placebo. The clonotype originates from a person between 18 and 65 years old who received the Ad26.COV2.S COVID-19 vaccine or a placebo. The CDR3 DNA sequence: TGTGCCAGCAGCTTAGAGGACAAGTACAATGAGCAGTTCTTC. It is translated as CASSLEDKYNEQFF.